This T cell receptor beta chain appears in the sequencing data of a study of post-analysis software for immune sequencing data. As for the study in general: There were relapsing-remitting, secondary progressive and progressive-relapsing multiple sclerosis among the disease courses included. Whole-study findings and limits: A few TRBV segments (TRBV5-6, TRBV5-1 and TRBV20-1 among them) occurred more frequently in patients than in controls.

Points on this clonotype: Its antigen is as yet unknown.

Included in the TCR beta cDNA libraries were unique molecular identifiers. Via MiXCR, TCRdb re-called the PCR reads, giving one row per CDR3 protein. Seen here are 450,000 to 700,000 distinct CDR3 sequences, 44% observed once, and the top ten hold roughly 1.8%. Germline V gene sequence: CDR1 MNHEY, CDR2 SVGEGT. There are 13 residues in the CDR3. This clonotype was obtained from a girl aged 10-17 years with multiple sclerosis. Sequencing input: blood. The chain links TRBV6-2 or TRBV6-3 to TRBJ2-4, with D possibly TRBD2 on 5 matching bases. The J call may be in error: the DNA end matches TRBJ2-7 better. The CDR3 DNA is TGTGCCAGCAGGTACGGACTTACCTACGAGCAGTACTTC. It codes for CASRYGLTYEQYF.